The rows below give T cell receptor beta chains drawn from one sample of a study of blood T cells in healthy people across ages. TCRdb itself ran the 5' RACE reads through MiXCR, one entry per CDR3 protein. The sample includes 600,000 to 650,000 distinct CDR3 sequences, roughly 58% seen only once; the top ten take more than 35%. The source material was blood. Every receptor here comes from a man in his fifties or sixties in good health. The CDR3 runs from the conserved cysteine through the conserved F or W. Fields, in order: clone size, J gene, V gene, D gene, CDR3 protein, CDR3 DNA. A D gene is named only where the DNA matches it firmly. The size entry is marked missing in some rows and otherwise reads once, few, many or a size class.

abundance: NA; j_gene: TRBJ2-1; v_gene: TRBV29-1; d_gene: NA; CDR3aa: CSVEFVEQFF; CDR3nt: TGCAGCGTTGAATTCGTCGAGCAGTTCTTC
abundance: once; j_gene: TRBJ1-4; v_gene: TRBV2; d_gene: NA; CDR3aa: CASSEVTGGGEKLFF; CDR3nt: TGTGCCAGCAGTGAAGTCACGGGGGGTGGTGAAAAACTGTTTTTT
abundance: medium-sized; j_gene: TRBJ2-7; v_gene: TRBV12-3/TRBV12-4; d_gene: NA; CDR3aa: CASTDRQSSYEQYF; CDR3nt: TGTGCCAGCACCGACAGGCAGAGCTCCTACGAGCAGTACTTC
abundance: few; j_gene: TRBJ2-7; v_gene: TRBV20-1; d_gene: TRBD1; CDR3aa: CSAPGGEAYEQYF; CDR3nt: TGCAGTGCCCCAGGGGGAGAGGCCTACGAGCAGTACTTC
abundance: NA; j_gene: TRBJ2-3; v_gene: TRBV7-9; d_gene: NA; CDR3aa: CASSETITGTDTQYF; CDR3nt: TGTGCCAGCAGCGAGACCATAACCGGCACAGATACGCAGTATTTT
abundance: NA; j_gene: TRBJ2-7; v_gene: TRBV6-5; d_gene: NA; CDR3aa: CASSFARGPYEQYF; CDR3nt: TGTGCCAGCAGTTTCGCCAGGGGACCCTACGAGCAGTACTTC
abundance: few; j_gene: TRBJ2-5; v_gene: TRBV20-1; d_gene: TRBD2; CDR3aa: CSARPGTSGGQETQYF; CDR3nt: TGCAGTGCTAGGCCGGGGACTAGCGGGGGCCAAGAGACCCAGTACTTC
abundance: NA; j_gene: TRBJ2-3; v_gene: TRBV12-3/TRBV12-4; d_gene: TRBD1; CDR3aa: CASSLTSGQGLTDTQYF; CDR3nt: TGTGCCAGCAGTTTAACCTCCGGACAGGGTCTGACAGATACGCAGTATTTT
abundance: few; j_gene: TRBJ2-1; v_gene: TRBV4-2; d_gene: TRBD2; CDR3aa: CASSQEGTSGAASEQFF; CDR3nt: TGTGCCAGCAGCCAAGAGGGGACTAGCGGGGCGGCGTCTGAGCAGTTCTTC
abundance: few; j_gene: TRBJ2-5; v_gene: TRBV9; d_gene: NA; CDR3aa: CASSVSDGQETQYF; CDR3nt: TGTGCCAGCAGCGTCTCAGACGGCCAAGAGACCCAGTACTTC
abundance: NA; j_gene: TRBJ1-1; v_gene: TRBV10-3; d_gene: TRBD1; CDR3aa: CATKTQGTLGTEAFF; CDR3nt: TGTGCCACCAAAACACAGGGGACGCTGGGCACTGAAGCTTTCTTT
abundance: few; j_gene: TRBJ2-1; v_gene: TRBV20-1; d_gene: NA; CDR3aa: CSAQDATGAYNEQFF; CDR3nt: TGCAGTGCGCAAGACGCAACGGGGGCCTACAATGAGCAGTTCTTC
abundance: many; j_gene: TRBJ1-5; v_gene: TRBV12-5; d_gene: NA; CDR3aa: CASGLVGLSNQPQHF; CDR3nt: TGTGCTAGTGGTTTGGTTGGTCTTAGCAATCAGCCCCAGCATTTT
abundance: many; j_gene: TRBJ2-5; v_gene: TRBV28; d_gene: NA; CDR3aa: CASSLADEQYF; CDR3nt: TGTGCCAGCAGTTTAGCTGATGAGCAGTACTTC
abundance: few; j_gene: TRBJ2-2; v_gene: TRBV5-5; d_gene: NA; CDR3aa: CASSQTGGGTGELFF; CDR3nt: TGTGCCAGCAGCCAAACAGGGGGAGGGACCGGGGAGCTGTTTTTT
abundance: NA; j_gene: TRBJ2-5; v_gene: TRBV5-6; d_gene: NA; CDR3aa: CASSPDIYETQYF; CDR3nt: TGTGCCAGCAGCCCCGACATTTACGAGACCCAGTACTTC
abundance: few; j_gene: TRBJ2-7; v_gene: TRBV5-1; d_gene: TRBD1; CDR3aa: CASRPGQGTYEQYF; CDR3nt: TGCGCCAGCAGGCCTGGACAGGGGACCTACGAGCAGTACTTC
abundance: NA; j_gene: TRBJ2-7; v_gene: TRBV6-6; d_gene: TRBD2; CDR3aa: CASTLAGGSYEQYF; CDR3nt: TGTGCCAGCACTTTAGCGGGGGGGTCCTACGAGCAGTACTTC
abundance: NA; j_gene: TRBJ2-3; v_gene: TRBV4-1; d_gene: TRBD2; CDR3aa: CASSRKTASGGESTDTQYF; CDR3nt: TGCGCCAGCAGCCGCAAAACGGCTAGCGGGGGTGAGAGCACAGATACGCAGTATTTT
abundance: NA; j_gene: TRBJ2-3; v_gene: TRBV4-3; d_gene: NA; CDR3aa: CASSHARTSTDTQYF; CDR3nt: TGCGCCAGCAGCCACGCTAGGACTAGCACAGATACGCAGTATTTT